This T cell receptor (beta chain) derives from a study of T cells after yellow fever vaccination. TCRdb redid the calling of the 5' RACE reads with MiXCR, one entry per CDR3 protein. The table shows about 320,000 distinct CDR3 sequences, with around 10% occurring only once. General study points: Relatively few clonotypes were ones that appeared in both CD4 and CD8 compartments.

This clonotype was counted between two and nine times. The antigen is unknown. The V gene's germline CDR1 is SGHRS and CDR2 YFSETQ. The CDR3 has 14 residues. V lost 4 bases, J lost 6 bases, and 3 bases stayed unmatched. This material consisted of CD4+ T cells sorted from PBMCs, taken 45 days after the yellow fever booster vaccination. The rearrangement uses TRBV5-1 and TRBJ2-3; TRBD2 agrees at 12 bases. This receptor was taken from a man younger than 30 who received the YFV17D yellow fever vaccine. This CDR3 is CASSAGTSGDTQYF. In DNA form, the CDR3 reads TGCGCCAGCAGCGCCGGGACTAGCGGGGATACGCAGTATTTT.